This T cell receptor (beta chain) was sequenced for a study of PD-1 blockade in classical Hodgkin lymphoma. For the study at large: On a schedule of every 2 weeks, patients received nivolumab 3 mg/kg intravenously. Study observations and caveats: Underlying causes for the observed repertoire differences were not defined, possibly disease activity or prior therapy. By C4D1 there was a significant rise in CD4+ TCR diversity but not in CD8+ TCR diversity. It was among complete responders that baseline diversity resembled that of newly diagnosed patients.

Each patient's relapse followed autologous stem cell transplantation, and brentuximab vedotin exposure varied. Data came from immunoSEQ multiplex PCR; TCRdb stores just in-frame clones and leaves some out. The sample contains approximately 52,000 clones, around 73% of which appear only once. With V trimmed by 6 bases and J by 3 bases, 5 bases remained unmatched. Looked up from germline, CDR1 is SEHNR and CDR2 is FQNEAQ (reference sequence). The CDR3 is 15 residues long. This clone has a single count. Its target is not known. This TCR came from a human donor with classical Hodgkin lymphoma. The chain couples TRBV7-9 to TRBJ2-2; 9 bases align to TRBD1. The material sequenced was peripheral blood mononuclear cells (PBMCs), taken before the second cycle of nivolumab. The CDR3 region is CASRNTGGYTGELFF. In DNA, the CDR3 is TGTGCCAGCAGGAATACAGGGGGCTACACCGGGGAGCTGTTTTTT.